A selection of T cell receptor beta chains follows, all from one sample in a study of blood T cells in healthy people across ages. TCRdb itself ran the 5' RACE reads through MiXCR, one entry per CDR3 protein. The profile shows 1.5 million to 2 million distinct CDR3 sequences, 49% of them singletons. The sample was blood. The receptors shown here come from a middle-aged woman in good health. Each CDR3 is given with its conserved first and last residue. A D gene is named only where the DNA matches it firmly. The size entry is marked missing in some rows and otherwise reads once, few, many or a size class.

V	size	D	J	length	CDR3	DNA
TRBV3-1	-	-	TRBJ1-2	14	CASSQVGRQHGYTF	TGTGCCAGCAGCCAAGTCGGGCGGCAACATGGCTACACCTTC
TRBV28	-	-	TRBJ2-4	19	CASSSLPGVGEAAKNIQYF	TGTGCCAGCAGTTCCCTCCCAGGGGTCGGGGAGGCAGCCAAAAACATTCAGTACTTC
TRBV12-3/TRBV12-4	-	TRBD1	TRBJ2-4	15	CASSRITGAGNIQYF	TGTGCCAGCAGCCGGATAACAGGGGCGGGAAACATTCAGTACTTC
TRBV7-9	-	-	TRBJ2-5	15	CASSSPRRVQETQYF	TGTGCCAGCAGCTCCCCGCGAAGGGTCCAAGAGACCCAGTACTTC
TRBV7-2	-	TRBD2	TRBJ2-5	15	CASSRLAGGVNEQYF	TGTGCCAGCAGTCGACTAGCGGGGGGTGTCAATGAGCAGTACTTC
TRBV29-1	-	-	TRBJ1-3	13	CSVVEGYGNTIYF	TGCAGCGTTGTAGAGGGGTATGGAAACACCATATATTTT
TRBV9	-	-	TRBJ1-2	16	CASSPRGVQANYGYTF	TGTGCCAGCAGCCCAAGGGGTGTCCAGGCTAACTATGGCTACACCTTC
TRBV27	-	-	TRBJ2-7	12	CASMGGAYEQYF	TGTGCCAGCATGGGGGGCGCCTACGAGCAGTACTTC
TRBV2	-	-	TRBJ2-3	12	CASTRGRDTQYF	TGTGCCAGCACCCGGGGGAGAGATACGCAGTATTTT
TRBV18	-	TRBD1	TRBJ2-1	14	CASSHRGDHNEQFF	TGTGCCAGCTCACACAGGGGGGACCACAATGAGCAGTTCTTC
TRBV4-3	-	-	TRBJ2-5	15	CASSPSGGGLVTQYF	TGCGCCAGCAGCCCTTCAGGGGGGGGCCTTGTGACCCAGTACTTC
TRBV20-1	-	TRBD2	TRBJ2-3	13	CSAGTSRTDTQYF	TGCAGTGCGGGGACTAGCAGAACAGATACGCAGTATTTT
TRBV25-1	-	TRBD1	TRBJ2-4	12	CASSGRQGTQYF	TGTGCCAGCAGTGGAAGACAGGGAACTCAGTACTTC
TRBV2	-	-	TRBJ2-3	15	CASSGPTSRADTQYF	TGTGCCAGCAGTGGCCCGACTAGTCGGGCAGATACGCAGTATTTT
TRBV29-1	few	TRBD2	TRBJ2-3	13	CSVTGTTTDTQYF	TGCAGCGTTACCGGGACTACCACAGATACGCAGTATTTT
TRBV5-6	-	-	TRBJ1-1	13	CASANRGGVEAFF	TGTGCCAGCGCCAATCGCGGGGGCGTTGAAGCTTTCTTT
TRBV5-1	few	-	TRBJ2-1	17	CASSLAGSGSSYNEQFF	TGCGCCAGCAGCTTGGCGGGGTCAGGGAGCTCCTACAATGAGCAGTTCTTC
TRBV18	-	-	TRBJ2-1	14	CASSPNLRTAGQFF	TGTGCCAGCTCACCGAACCTAAGGACCGCTGGGCAGTTCTTC
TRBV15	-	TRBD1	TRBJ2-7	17	CATSRDIGQGSSYEQYF	TGTGCCACCAGCAGAGATATCGGACAGGGTAGTTCCTACGAGCAGTACTTC
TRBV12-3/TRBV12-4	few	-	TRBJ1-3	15	CASSLLLGVGNTIYF	TGTGCCAGCAGCCTACTACTCGGGGTTGGAAACACCATATATTTT
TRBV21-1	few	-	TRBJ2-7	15	CASSTSSRRGYEQYF	TGTGCCAGCAGTACTAGCTCCCGAAGGGGCTACGAGCAGTACTTC
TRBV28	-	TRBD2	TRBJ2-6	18	CASTRRGAVLAGANVLTF	TGTGCCAGCACCAGGCGGGGGGCAGTTTTAGCTGGGGCCAACGTCCTGACTTTC
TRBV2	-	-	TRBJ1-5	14	CASNQDERNQPQHF	TGTGCCAGCAATCAAGATGAGCGCAATCAGCCCCAGCATTTT
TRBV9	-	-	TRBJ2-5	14	CAGSVGWQEETQYF	TGTGCCGGCAGCGTAGGTTGGCAGGAAGAGACCCAGTACTTC
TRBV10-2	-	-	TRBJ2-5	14	CASGTAGPKETQYF	TGCGCCAGCGGGACGGCCGGCCCAAAGGAGACCCAGTACTTC
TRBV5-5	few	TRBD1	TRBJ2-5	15	CASRSSGTGKQTQYF	TGTGCCAGCAGGTCCTCCGGGACAGGGAAACAGACCCAGTACTTC
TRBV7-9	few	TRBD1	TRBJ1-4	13	CASSPTGIEKLFF	TGTGCTAGCAGCCCGACAGGGATTGAAAAACTGTTTTTT
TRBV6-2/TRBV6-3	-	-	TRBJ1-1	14	CATRPAGANTEAFF	TGTGCCACCCGGCCGGCAGGGGCGAACACTGAAGCTTTCTTT
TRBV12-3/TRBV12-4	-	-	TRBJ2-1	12	CASSRGGCEQFF	TGTGCCAGCAGCCGGGGCGGCTGTGAGCAGTTCTTC
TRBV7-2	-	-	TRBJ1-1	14	CASSLGNANTEAFF	TGTGCCAGCAGCTTAGGAAACGCGAACACTGAAGCTTTCTTT
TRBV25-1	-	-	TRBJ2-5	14	CASSELGRQETQYF	TGTGCCAGCAGTGAACTAGGGAGACAAGAGACCCAGTACTTC
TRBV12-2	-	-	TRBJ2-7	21	CASRLGARPTGAEIRAYEQYF	TGTGCAAGTCGCTTAGGAGCGCGACCGACAGGGGCCGAAATAAGGGCCTACGAGCAGTACTTC
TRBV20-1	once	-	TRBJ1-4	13	CSARDRGRGKLFF	TGCAGTGCTAGAGATAGGGGCCGGGGAAAACTGTTTTTT
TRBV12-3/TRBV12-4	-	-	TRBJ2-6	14	CASSSASGTNVLTF	TGTGCCAGCAGTTCAGCGTCTGGGACCAACGTCCTGACTTTC
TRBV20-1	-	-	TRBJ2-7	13	CSASVPPGIEQYF	TGCAGTGCTAGTGTTCCCCCGGGCATCGAGCAGTACTTC
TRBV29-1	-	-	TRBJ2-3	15	CSVSRSSGDTDTQYF	TGCAGCGTTTCTCGCTCATCTGGGGACACAGATACGCAGTATTTT
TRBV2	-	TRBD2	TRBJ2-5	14	CASSAASGGETQYF	TGTGCCAGCAGTGCGGCTAGCGGAGGGGAGACCCAGTACTTC
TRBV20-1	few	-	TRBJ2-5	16	CSARDLRQGGRETQYF	TGCAGTGCTAGAGATTTACGACAGGGAGGGAGGGAGACCCAGTACTTC
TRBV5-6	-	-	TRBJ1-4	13	CASSPGSYEKLFF	TGTGCCAGCAGCCCCGGGTCTTATGAAAAACTGTTTTTT
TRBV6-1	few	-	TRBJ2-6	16	CASSEGTNSGANVLTF	TGTGCCAGCAGTGAAGGAACTAACTCTGGGGCCAACGTCCTGACTTTT
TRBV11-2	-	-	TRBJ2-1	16	CASSYHSASSYNEQFF	TGTGCCAGCAGCTATCACAGCGCGAGCTCCTACAATGAGCAGTTCTTC
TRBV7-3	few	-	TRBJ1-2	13	CASAPGPNYGYTF	TGTGCCAGCGCCCCCGGACCCAACTATGGCTACACCTTC
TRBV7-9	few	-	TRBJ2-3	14	CASSLQGSSDTQYF	TGTGCCAGCAGCTTACAGGGGAGTTCAGATACGCAGTATTTT
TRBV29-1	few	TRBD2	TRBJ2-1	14	CSAKKAGGPDEQFF	TGCAGCGCTAAGAAAGCGGGGGGGCCCGATGAGCAGTTCTTC
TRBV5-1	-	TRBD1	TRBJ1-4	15	CASSGTGARGEKLFF	TGCGCCAGCAGCGGCACAGGGGCCCGGGGTGAAAAACTGTTTTTT
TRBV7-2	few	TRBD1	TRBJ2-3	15	CASSLGDSRTDTQYF	TGTGCCAGCAGCTTAGGGGACAGTCGCACAGATACGCAGTATTTT
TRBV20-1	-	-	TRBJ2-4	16	CSARGYLSGKGNIQYF	TGCAGTGCTAGGGGTTATCTTTCCGGGAAGGGAAACATTCAGTACTTC
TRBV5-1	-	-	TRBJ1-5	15	CASSPDGQLNQPQHF	TGCGCCAGCAGCCCGGATGGACAGCTTAATCAGCCCCAGCATTTT